Following are 20 T cell receptor beta chains from one sample sequenced in a study of blood T cells in healthy people across ages. Together with a sample-barcoded 5' primer, a J-beta primer mix was included in a second PCR lasting roughly 6 to 12 cycles. In TCRdb, the 5' RACE reads were re-called with MiXCR into one record per CDR3 protein. This table has around 790,000 distinct CDR3 sequences, 44% appearing once. The specimen was blood. The receptors were gathered from a man aged 60-69 years in good health.

This clonotype was detected only a few times. V usage is TRBV29-1 and J usage is TRBJ1-1; 8 bases map to TRBD1. The CDR3 is 14 amino acids. Germline V lookup: CDR1 SQVTM, CDR2 ANQGSEA. Trimming at V came to 4 bases and at J to 0 bases, leaving 4 bases not matched to a gene. In DNA, the CDR3 is TGCAGCGTTGTCGTCAGGGGGCTGAACACTGAAGCTTTCTTT. Translating it yields CSVVVRGLNTEAFF.

J is TRBJ2-1 and V is TRBV6-2 or TRBV6-3; D gene unclear. The assigned J gene may be wrong: the sequence end matches TRBJ2-7 better. CDR3 size: 12 residues. Per the germline V gene, CDR1 is MNHEY and CDR2 is SVGEGT. The CDR3 DNA reads TGTGCCAGCAGTTACCTAAACAATGAGCAGTACTTC. It encodes CASSYLNNEQYF.

CDR3 protein: CASSQSSQGSSPLHF. CDR3 sequence (DNA): TGCGCCAGCAGCCAAAGTTCGCAGGGGAGTTCACCCCTCCACTTT. The V and J genes are TRBV4-1 and TRBJ1-6; tentative D call: TRBD1 (6 bases). Germline V gene lookup returns CDR1 MGHRA and CDR2 YSYEKL. The ends were cut back, 2 bases at V and 9 bases at J, with 14 bases in the middle. The CDR3 totals 15 residues.

V is TRBV7-9 and J is TRBJ1-4; possibly TRBD1 for D (5 bases). Germline V gene sequence: CDR1 SEHNR, CDR2 FQNEAQ (reference sequence). This CDR3 is built from 15 residues. V was cut by 7 bases and J by 6 bases, with 18 bases left in between. CDR3 sequence (DNA): TGTGCCAGCACCAAGCGAGAGAAGACAGATGAAAAACTGTTTTTT. Amino acids: CASTKREKTDEKLFF.

J is TRBJ2-3 and V is TRBV20-1; TRBD1 agrees at 10 bases. The CDR3 runs 13 residues. Looked up from germline, CDR1 is DFQATT and CDR2 is SNEGSKA (reference sequence). CDR3 DNA: TGCAATGCCAAGGGACAGGGGAAGGATACGCAGTATTTT. Translated, it gives CNAKGQGKDTQYF.

On this clonotype: At one end the junction does not follow the germline gene, possibly because of a read error. V is TRBV14 and J is TRBJ1-2; D not resolved. The CDR3 is 13 amino acids. Germline CDR1 SGHDN, CDR2 FVKESK. The CDR3 protein is CTSSQERVYGYTF. CDR3 in DNA: TGTACCAGCAGCCAAGAGAGAGTCTATGGCTACACCTTC.

In its sample, this clonotype was seen a few times. The rearrangement uses TRBV30 and TRBJ2-7, with D perhaps TRBD2 (5 bases). Germline-derived CDR1 and CDR2 are GTSNPN and SVGIG (reference sequence). Trimming took 2 bases from V and 3 from J, leaving 20 bases between them. The CDR3 is made up of 16 amino acids. CDR3 amino acids: CAWSLALEGLNYEQYF. CDR3 nucleotide sequence: TGTGCCTGGAGTCTTGCTCTAGAGGGTTTAAACTACGAGCAGTACTTC. The full variable domain, its missing parts supplied by reference TRBV30 and TRBJ2-7, is SQTIHQWPATLVQPVGSPLSLECTVEGTSNPNLYWYRQAAGRGLQLLFYSVGIGQISSEVPQNLSASRPQDRQFILSSKKLLLSDSGFYLCAWSLALEGLNYEQYFGPGTRLTVT.

V usage is TRBV11-3 and J usage is TRBJ2-3; D is possibly TRBD1 or TRBD2 (5 bases each). The CDR3 extends over 15 amino acids. CDR1 and CDR2 from the germline V gene are SGHNT and YENEEA. Trimming pared 0 bases from V and 6 bases from J, leaving 13 bases between. The CDR3 DNA sequence: TGTGCCAGCAGCTTAGATGGGGGAAGGATGGATACGCAGTATTTT. Translation: CASSLDGGRMDTQYF.

The chain employs TRBV7-2 and TRBJ1-4; 12 positions match TRBD1. Germline assignment: CDR1 SGHTA and CDR2 FQGNSA. The CDR3 is 16 residues long. With 1 base clipped from V and 8 bases from J, the junction kept 5 bases outside the gene matches. Here the CDR3 reads CASSLEGQGAREKLFF. The DNA for the CDR3 is TGTGCCAGCAGCTTAGAGGGACAGGGGGCCAGAGAAAAACTGTTTTTT. The variable domain in full, with the rest retrieved from reference TRBV7-2 and TRBJ1-4, is GAGVSQSPSNKVTEKGKDVELRCDPISGHTALYWYRQSLGQGLEFLIYFQGNSAPDKSGLPSDRFSAERTGGSVSTLTIQRTQQEDSAVYLCASSLEGQGAREKLFFGSGTQLSVL.

This clonotype has only one observation. The chain links TRBV6-2 or TRBV6-3 to TRBJ1-5; 7 nucleotides match TRBD1. The junction had 8 bases not matched to a gene; V was cut back by 2 bases and J by 1 base. CDR3 length equals 17 residues. Germline CDR1 reads MNHEY; CDR2 reads SVGEGT. The chain's CDR3 is CASSYRSPGGSNQPQHF. The CDR3 bases are TGTGCCAGCAGTTACCGCTCCCCAGGGGGGAGCAATCAGCCCCAGCATTTT.

The chain carries TRBV4-1 and TRBJ2-4; the match to TRBD1 covers 8 bases. This CDR3 region has 15 residues. The germline V gene encodes CDR1 MGHRA and CDR2 YSYEKL. Trimming cost V 2 bases and J 6 bases; bases outside gene matches: 6. The CDR3 loop reads CASSQTTGAPNIQYF. The CDR3 DNA follows: TGCGCCAGCAGCCAAACGACAGGGGCGCCAAACATTCAGTACTTC.

This clonotype was observed a handful of times. The genes are TRBV20-1 and TRBJ2-7; weak D call: TRBD1 (5 bases). The germline V gene encodes CDR1 DFQATT and CDR2 SNEGSKA (reference sequence). This CDR3 region has 13 residues. The ends were cut back, 3 bases at V and 0 bases at J, with 9 bases in the middle. The CDR3 DNA sequence: TGCAGTGCTAGTAGCAGGGCCTCCTACGAGCAGTACTTC. It specifies CSASSRASYEQYF.

The chain recombines TRBV6-1 with TRBJ1-1, with no clear D. The CDR3 loop spans 13 amino acids. Trimming shortened V by 4 bases and J by 4 bases, and 10 bases separated the two germline ends. Germline CDR1 is MNHNS and CDR2 is SASEGT. The CDR3 loop is CASSADGRTEAFF. The CDR3 DNA sequence: TGTGCCAGCAGTGCCGACGGACGCACTGAAGCTTTCTTT.

J is TRBJ2-3 and V is TRBV6-4, with unresolved D. In germline, CDR1 is MRHNA, CDR2 SNTAGT. V dropped 3 bases and J dropped 6 bases, with 10 bases sitting between them. This CDR3 contains 13 residues. CDR3 residues: CASSEAYLDTQYF. CDR3 in DNA: TGTGCCAGCAGTGAGGCCTATCTGGATACGCAGTATTTT.

The V gene is TRBV19, the J gene TRBJ1-4; TRBD1 matches at 7 bases. Germline trimming cut 5 bases from V and 4 bases from J; bases unmatched to any gene: 7. Germline V CDR1 and CDR2: LNHDA, SQIVND (reference sequence). The CDR3 runs 15 residues. CDR3 coding DNA: TGTGCCAGTAGTCCACCGGGACAGAGTAATGAAAAACTGTTTTTT. Its translation is CASSPPGQSNEKLFF.

At least ten counts were recorded for this clonotype. V and J are TRBV20-1 and TRBJ2-7; 14 positions agree with TRBD2. Trimming cost V 5 bases and J 2 bases; bases outside gene matches: 8. Germline V gene sequence: CDR1 DFQATT, CDR2 SNEGSKA (reference sequence). This CDR3 contains 16 residues. CDR3 sequence: CSARGLAGGPPYEQYF. CDR3 DNA: TGCAGTGCTCGAGGACTAGCGGGGGGCCCCCCCTACGAGCAGTACTTC.

The chain links TRBV10-3 to TRBJ2-3; D gene ambiguous. Trimming shortened V by 7 bases and J by 0 bases, and 11 bases separated the two germline ends. Germline V gene sequence: CDR1 ENHRY, CDR2 SYGVKD. This CDR3 contains 14 residues. Written as DNA, the CDR3 is TGTGCCATCAACAACCCCTCTAGCACAGATACGCAGTATTTT. It specifies CAINNPSSTDTQYF.

The CDR3 sequence: CASSTPRQGTYEQYF. The CDR3 DNA sequence: TGTGCCAGCAGTACTCCAAGACAGGGGACCTACGAGCAGTACTTC. The chain is built from TRBV6-5 and TRBJ2-1; 8 bases align to TRBD1. Gene TRBJ2-7 matches the end of the DNA better, so the J call may be wrong. This CDR3 comprises 15 residues. CDR1 is MNHEY, CDR2 SVGAGI, per germline.

This chain uses TRBV3-1 with TRBJ2-3, with 15 positions matching TRBD2. Germline CDR1 reads LGHDT; CDR2 reads YNNKEL (reference sequence). V shed 4 bases, J shed 5 bases, and the junction held 4 bases outside the gene matches. This CDR3 comprises 16 residues. Here the CDR3 DNA reads TGTGCCAGCAGCCTCTGGACTAGCGGGGGGGTAGATACGCAGTATTTT. Translated, it gives CASSLWTSGGVDTQYF.

This chain uses TRBV6-2 or TRBV6-3 with TRBJ1-5; tentatively, D is TRBD1 (5 bases). Trimming stripped 10 bases from V and 3 bases from J, with 10 bases between. Germline V gene lookup returns CDR1 MNHEY and CDR2 SVGEGT. This CDR3 spans 12 amino acids. In DNA form, the CDR3 reads TGTGCCACCCGGGGGACCAATCAGCCCCAGCATTTT. Protein: CATRGTNQPQHF.